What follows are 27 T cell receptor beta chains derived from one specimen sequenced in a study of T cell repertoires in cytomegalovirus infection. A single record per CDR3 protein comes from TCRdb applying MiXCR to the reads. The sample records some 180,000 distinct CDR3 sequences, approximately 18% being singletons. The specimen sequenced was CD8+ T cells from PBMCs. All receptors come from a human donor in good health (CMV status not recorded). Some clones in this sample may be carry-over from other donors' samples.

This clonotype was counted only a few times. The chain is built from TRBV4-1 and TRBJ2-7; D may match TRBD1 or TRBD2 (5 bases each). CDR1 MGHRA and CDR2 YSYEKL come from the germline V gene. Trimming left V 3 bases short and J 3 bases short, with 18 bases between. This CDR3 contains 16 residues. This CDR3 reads CASSQNTGTVDYEQYF. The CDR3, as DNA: TGCGCCAGCAGCCAGAACACCGGGACCGTGGACTACGAGCAGTACTTC.

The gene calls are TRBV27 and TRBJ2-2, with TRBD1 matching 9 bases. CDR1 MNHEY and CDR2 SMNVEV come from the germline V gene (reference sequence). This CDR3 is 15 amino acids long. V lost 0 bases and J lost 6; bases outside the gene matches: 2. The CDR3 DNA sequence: TGTGCCAGCAGTTTATCGCACAGGGGGCCCGGGGAGCTGTTTTTT. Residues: CASSLSHRGPGELFF.

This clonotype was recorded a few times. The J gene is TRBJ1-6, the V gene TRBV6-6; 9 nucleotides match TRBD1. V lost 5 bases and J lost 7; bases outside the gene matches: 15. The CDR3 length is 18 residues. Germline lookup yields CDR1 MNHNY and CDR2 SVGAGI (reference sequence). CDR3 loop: CASSKEPEAGTGNSPLHF. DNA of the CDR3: TGTGCCAGCAGTAAAGAACCCGAAGCAGGGACAGGGAATTCACCCCTCCACTTT.

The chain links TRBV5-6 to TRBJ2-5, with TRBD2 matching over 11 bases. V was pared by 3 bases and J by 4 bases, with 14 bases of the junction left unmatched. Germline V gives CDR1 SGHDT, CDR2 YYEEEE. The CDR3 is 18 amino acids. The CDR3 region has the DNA TGTGCCAGCAGCTGGAATAGCGGGGGGGCCGGGGATCGAGAGACCCAGTACTTC. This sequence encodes CASSWNSGGAGDRETQYF.

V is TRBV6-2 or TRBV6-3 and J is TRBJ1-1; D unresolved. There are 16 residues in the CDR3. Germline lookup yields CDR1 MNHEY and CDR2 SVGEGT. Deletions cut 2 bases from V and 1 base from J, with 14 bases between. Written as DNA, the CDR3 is TGTGCCAGCAGTTACCGTCCTGAAGGGAGGAACACTGAAGCTTTCTTT. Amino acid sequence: CASSYRPEGRNTEAFF.

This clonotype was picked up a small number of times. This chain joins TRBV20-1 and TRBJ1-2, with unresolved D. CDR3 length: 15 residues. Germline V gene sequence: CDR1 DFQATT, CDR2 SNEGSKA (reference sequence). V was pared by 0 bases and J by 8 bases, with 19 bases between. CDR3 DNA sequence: TGCAGTGCTAGAGATCCGCGTGCTCCCCAGCTAGGCTACACCTTC. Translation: CSARDPRAPQLGYTF.

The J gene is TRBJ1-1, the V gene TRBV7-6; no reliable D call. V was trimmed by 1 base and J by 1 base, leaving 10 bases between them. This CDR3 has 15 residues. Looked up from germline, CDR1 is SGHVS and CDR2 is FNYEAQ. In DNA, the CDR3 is TGTGCCAGCAGCTTAGAAAGGGCGAGGAACACTGAAGCTTTCTTT. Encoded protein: CASSLERARNTEAFF.

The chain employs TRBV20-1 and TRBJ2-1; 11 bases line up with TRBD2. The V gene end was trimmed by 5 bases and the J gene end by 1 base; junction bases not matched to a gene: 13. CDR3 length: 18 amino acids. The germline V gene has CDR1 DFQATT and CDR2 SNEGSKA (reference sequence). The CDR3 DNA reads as TGCAGTGCTCCGGGGACTAGCGGTACGGAGACGTCCTACAATGAGCAGTTCTTC. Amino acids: CSAPGTSGTETSYNEQFF.

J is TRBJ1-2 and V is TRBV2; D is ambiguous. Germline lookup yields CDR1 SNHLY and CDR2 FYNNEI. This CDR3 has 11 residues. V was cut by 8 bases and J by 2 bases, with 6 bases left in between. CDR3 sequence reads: CASGGNYGYTF. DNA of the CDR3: TGTGCCAGCGGAGGGAACTATGGCTACACCTTC. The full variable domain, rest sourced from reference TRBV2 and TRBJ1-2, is EPEVTQTPSHQVTQMGQEVILRCVPISNHLYFYWYRQILGQKVEFLVSFYNNEISEKSEIFDDQFSVERPDGSNFTLKIRSTKLEDSAMYFCASGGNYGYTFGSGTRLTVV.

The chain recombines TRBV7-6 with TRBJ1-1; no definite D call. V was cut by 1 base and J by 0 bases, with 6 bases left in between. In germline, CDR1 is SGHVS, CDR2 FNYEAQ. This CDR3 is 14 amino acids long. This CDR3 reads CASSLESVNTEAFF. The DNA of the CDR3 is TGTGCCAGCAGCTTAGAGTCGGTGAACACTGAAGCTTTCTTT.

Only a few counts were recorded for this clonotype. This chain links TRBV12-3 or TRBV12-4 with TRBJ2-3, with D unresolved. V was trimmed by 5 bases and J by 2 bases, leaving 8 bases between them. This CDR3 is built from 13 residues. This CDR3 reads CASSRGPTDTQYF. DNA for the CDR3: TGTGCCAGCAGTCGAGGCCCCACAGATACGCAGTATTTT.

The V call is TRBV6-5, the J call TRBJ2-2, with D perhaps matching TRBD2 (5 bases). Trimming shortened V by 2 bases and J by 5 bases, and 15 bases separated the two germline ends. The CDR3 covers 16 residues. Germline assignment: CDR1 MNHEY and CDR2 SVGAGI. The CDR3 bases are TGTGCCAGCAGTTACGGGGAGACATATCTAACCGGGGAGCTGTTTTTT. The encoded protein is CASSYGETYLTGELFF.

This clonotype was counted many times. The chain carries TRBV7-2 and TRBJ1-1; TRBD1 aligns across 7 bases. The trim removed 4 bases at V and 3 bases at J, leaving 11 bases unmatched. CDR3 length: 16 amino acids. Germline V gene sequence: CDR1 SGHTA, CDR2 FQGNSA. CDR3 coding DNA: TGTGCCAGCAGCTCCCTCGGACAGGAAGTTCACACTGAAGCTTTCTTT. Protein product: CASSSLGQEVHTEAFF. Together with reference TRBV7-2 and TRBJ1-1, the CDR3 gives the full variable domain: GAGVSQSPSNKVTEKGKDVELRCDPISGHTALYWYRQSLGQGLEFLIYFQGNSAPDKSGLPSDRFSAERTGGSVSTLTIQRTQQEDSAVYLCASSSLGQEVHTEAFFGQGTRLTVV.

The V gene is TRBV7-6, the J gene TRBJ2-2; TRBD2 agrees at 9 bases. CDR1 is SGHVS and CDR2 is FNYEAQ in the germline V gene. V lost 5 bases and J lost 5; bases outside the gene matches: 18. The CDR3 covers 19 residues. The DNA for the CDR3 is TGTGCCAGCAGCCGCGGGCTACTAGCGCTAGCGGGGAGAACCGGGGAGCTGTTTTTT. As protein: CASSRGLLALAGRTGELFF. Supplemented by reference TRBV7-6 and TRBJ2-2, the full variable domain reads GAGVSQSPRYKVTKRGQDVALRCDPISGHVSLYWYRQALGQGPEFLTYFNYEAQQDKSGLPNDRFSAERPEGSISTLTIQRTEQRDSAMYRCASSRGLLALAGRTGELFFGEGSRLTVL.

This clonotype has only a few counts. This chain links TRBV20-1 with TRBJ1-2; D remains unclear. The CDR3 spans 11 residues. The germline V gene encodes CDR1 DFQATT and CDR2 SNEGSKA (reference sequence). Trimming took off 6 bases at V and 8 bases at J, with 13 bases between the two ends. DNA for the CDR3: TGCAGTGCCACGACGTTGGGGGGCTACACCTTC. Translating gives CSATTLGGYTF.

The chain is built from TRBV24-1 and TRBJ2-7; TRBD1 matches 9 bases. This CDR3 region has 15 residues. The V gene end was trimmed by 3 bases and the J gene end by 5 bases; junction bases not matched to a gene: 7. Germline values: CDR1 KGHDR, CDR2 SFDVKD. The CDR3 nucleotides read TGTGCCACCAGTGATCCCCGGGACAGGGCCAACGAGCAGTACTTC. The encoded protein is CATSDPRDRANEQYF.

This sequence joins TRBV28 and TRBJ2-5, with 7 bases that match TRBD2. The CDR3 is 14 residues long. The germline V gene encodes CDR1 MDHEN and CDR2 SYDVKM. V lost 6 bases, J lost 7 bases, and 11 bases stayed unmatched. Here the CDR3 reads CASRRSGASGTQYF. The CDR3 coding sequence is TGTGCCAGCAGACGAAGCGGGGCCTCAGGGACCCAGTACTTC.

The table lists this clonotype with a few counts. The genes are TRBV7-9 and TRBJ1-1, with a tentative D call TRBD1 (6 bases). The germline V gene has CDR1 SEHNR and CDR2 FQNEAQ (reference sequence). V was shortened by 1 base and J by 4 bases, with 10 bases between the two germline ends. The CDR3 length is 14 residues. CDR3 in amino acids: CASSLVGTPTEAFF. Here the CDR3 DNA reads TGTGCCAGCAGCTTAGTCGGGACACCCACTGAAGCTTTCTTT. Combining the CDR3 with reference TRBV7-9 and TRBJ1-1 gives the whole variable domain DTGVSQNPRHKITKRGQNVTFRCDPISEHNRLYWYRQTLGQGPEFLTYFQNEAQLEKSRLLSDRFSAERPKGSFSTLEIQRTEQGDSAMYLCASSLVGTPTEAFFGQGTRLTVV.

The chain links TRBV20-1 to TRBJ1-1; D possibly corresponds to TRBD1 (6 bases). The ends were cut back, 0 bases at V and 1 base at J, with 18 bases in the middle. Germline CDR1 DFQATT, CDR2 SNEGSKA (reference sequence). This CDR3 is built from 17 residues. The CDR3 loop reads CSARDNGTPKGNTEAFF. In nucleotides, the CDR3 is TGCAGTGCTAGAGATAACGGGACACCGAAGGGGAACACTGAAGCTTTCTTT.

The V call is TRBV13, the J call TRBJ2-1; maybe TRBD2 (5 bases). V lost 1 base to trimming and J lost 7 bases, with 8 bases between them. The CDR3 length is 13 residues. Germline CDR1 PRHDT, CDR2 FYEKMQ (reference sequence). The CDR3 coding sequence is TGTGCCAGCAGCTTAGATGCGGGTAATGAGCAGTTCTTC. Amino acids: CASSLDAGNEQFF.

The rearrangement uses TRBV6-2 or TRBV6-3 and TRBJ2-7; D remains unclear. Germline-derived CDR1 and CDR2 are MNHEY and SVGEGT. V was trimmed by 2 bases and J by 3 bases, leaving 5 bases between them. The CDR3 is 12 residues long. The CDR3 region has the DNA TGTGCCAGCAGTTACAATATCTACGAGCAGTACTTC. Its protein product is CASSYNIYEQYF.

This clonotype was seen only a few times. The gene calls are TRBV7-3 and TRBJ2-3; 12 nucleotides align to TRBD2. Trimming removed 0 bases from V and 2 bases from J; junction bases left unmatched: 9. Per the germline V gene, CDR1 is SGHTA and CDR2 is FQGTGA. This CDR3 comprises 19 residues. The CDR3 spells CASSLTPSGGAVNTDTQYF. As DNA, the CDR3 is TGTGCCAGCAGCTTAACCCCTAGCGGGGGGGCCGTCAACACAGATACGCAGTATTTT.

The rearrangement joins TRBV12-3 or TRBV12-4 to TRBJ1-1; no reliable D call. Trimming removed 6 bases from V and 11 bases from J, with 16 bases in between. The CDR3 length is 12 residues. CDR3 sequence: CASSARPFSAFF. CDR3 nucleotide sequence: TGTGCCAGCAGCGCTAGGCCCTTCTCGGCTTTCTTT.

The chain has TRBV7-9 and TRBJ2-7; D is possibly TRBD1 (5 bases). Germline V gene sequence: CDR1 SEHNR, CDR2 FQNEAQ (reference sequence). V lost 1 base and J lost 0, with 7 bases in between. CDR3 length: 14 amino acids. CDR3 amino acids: CASSLEGISYEQYF. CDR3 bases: TGTGCCAGCAGCTTAGAGGGGATCTCCTACGAGCAGTACTTC.

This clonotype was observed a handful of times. Here the CDR3 DNA reads TGCGCCAGCAGCCAGTTCTCCGGGACAGGAGGGACCGGGGAGCTGTTTTTT. This encodes CASSQFSGTGGTGELFF. This chain links TRBV4-3 with TRBJ2-2, with 8 bases that match TRBD1. V was clipped by 3 bases and J by 5 bases; unmatched bases: 11. CDR3 size: 17 residues. CDR1 is LGHNA, CDR2 YSLEER, per germline.

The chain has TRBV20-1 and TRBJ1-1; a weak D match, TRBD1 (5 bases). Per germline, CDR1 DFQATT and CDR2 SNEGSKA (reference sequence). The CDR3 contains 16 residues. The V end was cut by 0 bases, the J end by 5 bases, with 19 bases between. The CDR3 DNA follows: TGCAGTGCTAGAGAGGGACCCACCGACAGTTGGACTGAAGCTTTCTTT. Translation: CSAREGPTDSWTEAFF.

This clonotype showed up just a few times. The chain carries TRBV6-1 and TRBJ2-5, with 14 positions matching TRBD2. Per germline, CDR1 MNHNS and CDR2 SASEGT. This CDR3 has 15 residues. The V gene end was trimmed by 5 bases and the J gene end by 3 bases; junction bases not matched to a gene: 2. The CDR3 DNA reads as TGTGCCAGCAGTTTGGGACTAGCGGGGGAAGAGACCCAGTACTTC. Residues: CASSLGLAGEETQYF.